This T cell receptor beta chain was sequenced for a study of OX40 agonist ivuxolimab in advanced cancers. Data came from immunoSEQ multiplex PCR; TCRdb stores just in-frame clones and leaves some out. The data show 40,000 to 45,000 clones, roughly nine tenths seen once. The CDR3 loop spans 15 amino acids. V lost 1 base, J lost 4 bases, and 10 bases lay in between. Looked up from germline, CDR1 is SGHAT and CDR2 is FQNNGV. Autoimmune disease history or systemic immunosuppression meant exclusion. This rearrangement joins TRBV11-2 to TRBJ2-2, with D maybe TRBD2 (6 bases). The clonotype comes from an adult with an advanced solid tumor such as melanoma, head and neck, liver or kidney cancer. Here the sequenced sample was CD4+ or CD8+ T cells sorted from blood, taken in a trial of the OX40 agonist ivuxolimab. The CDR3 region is CASSLAGAGTGELFF. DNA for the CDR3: TGTGCCAGCAGCTTAGCGGGAGCAGGCACCGGGGAGCTGTTTTTT.